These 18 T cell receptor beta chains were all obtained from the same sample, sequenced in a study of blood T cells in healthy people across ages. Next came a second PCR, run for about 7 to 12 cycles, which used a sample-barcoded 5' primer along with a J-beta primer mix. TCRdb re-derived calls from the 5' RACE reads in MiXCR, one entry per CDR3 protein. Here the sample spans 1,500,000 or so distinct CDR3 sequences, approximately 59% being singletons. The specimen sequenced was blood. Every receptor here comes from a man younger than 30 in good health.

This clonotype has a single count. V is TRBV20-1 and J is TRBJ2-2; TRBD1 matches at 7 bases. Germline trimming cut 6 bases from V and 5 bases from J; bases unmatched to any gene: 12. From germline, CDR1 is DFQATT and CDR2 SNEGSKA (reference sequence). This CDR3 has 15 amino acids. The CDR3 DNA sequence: TGCAGTGCCAGAAGATACAGGGGTGGGACCGGGGAGCTGTTTTTT. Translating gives CSARRYRGGTGELFF.

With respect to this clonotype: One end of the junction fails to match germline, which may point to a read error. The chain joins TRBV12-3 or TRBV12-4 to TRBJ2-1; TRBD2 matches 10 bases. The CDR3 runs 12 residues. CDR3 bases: TGCGCCAGCGCGGCTAGCGGGAGCTACAAGTTCTTC. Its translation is CASAASGSYKFF.

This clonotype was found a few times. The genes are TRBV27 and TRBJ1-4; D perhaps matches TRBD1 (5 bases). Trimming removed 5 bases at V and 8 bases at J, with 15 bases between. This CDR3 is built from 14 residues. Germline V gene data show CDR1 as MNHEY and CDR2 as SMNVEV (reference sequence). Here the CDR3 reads CASSPQGIGEKLFF. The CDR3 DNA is TGTGCCAGCAGTCCCCAGGGAATAGGGGAAAAACTGTTTTTT.

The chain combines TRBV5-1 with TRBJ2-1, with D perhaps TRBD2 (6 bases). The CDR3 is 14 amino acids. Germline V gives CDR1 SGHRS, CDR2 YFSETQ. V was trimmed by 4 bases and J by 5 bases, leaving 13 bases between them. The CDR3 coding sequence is TGCGCCAGCAGCGCGGGACTGTATAACAATGAGCAGTTCTTC. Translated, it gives CASSAGLYNNEQFF.

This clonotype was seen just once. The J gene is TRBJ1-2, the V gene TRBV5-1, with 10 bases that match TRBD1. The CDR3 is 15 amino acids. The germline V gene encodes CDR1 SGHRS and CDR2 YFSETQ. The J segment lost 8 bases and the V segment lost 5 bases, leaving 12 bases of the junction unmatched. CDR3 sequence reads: CASRLTGTGATGYTF. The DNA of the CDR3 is TGCGCCAGCAGATTAACCGGGACAGGGGCAACCGGCTACACCTTC.

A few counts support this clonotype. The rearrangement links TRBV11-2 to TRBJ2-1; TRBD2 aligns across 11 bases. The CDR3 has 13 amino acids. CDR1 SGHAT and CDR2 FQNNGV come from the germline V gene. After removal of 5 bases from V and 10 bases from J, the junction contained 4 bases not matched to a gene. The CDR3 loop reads CASSPRLAGEQFF. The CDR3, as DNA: TGTGCCAGCAGCCCCAGACTAGCGGGGGAGCAGTTCTTC.

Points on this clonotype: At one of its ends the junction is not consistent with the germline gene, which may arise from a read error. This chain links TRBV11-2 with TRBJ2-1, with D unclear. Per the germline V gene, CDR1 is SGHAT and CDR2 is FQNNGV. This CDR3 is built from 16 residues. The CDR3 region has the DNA TGTGCCAACAGCCCCGTTCTGGGTGATCAATCCAATGAGCAGTTCTTC. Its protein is CANSPVLGDQSNEQFF.

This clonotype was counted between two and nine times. The DNA of the CDR3 is TGCAGTACGGGGACACATGGCTACTCCCTCCACTTT. It specifies CSTGTHGYSLHF. The rearrangement joins TRBV20-1 to TRBJ1-6; D may be TRBD1 (6 bases). The CDR3 totals 12 residues. Germline loops: CDR1 DFQATT, CDR2 SNEGSKA (reference sequence). V was shortened by 8 bases and J by 14 bases, with 19 bases between the two germline ends.

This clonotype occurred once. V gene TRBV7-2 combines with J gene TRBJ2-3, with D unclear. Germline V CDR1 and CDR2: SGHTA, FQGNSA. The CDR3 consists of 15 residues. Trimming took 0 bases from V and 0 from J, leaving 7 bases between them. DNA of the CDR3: TGTGCCAGCAGCTTAGCCTGGGCTAGCACAGATACGCAGTATTTT. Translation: CASSLAWASTDTQYF.

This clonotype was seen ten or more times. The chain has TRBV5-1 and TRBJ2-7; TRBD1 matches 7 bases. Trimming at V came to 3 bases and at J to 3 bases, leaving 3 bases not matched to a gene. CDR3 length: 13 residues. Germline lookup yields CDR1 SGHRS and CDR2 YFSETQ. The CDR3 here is CASSSGTDYEQYF. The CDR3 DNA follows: TGCGCCAGCAGCTCCGGGACAGACTACGAGCAGTACTTC.

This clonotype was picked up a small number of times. This chain's CDR3 is CASSSIIRDIQYF. The CDR3 region has the DNA TGTGCCAGCAGCTCCATAATTAGGGACATTCAGTACTTC. The J gene is TRBJ2-4, the V gene TRBV7-9, with no clear D. The CDR3 is 13 amino acids. In germline, CDR1 is SEHNR, CDR2 FQNEAQ (reference sequence). V lost 4 bases and J lost 8, with 12 bases in between.

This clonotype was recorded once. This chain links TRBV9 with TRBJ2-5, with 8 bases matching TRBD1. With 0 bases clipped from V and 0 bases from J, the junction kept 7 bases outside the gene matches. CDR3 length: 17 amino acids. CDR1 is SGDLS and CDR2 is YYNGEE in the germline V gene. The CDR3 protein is CASSVATTGGNQETQYF. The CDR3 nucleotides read TGTGCCAGCAGCGTAGCTACCACAGGGGGTAACCAAGAGACCCAGTACTTC.

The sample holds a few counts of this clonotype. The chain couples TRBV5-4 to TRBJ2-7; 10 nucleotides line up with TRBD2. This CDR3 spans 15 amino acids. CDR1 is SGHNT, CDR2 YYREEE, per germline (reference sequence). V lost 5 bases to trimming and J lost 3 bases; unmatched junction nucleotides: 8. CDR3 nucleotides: TGTGCCAGCAGTCCAAGCGGGAGGGGCTTCTACGAGCAGTACTTC. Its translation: CASSPSGRGFYEQYF.

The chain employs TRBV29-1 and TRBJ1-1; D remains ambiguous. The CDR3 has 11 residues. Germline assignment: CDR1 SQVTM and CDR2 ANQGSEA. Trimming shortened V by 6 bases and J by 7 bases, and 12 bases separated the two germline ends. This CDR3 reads CSVVGASEAFF. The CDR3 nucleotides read TGCAGCGTGGTGGGAGCGAGTGAAGCTTTCTTT.

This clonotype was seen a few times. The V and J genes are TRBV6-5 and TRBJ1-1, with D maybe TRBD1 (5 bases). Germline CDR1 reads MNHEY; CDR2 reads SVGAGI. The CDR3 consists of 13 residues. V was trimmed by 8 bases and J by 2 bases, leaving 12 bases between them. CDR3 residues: CASGHTGNTEAFF. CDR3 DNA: TGTGCCAGCGGCCATACAGGAAACACTGAAGCTTTCTTT.

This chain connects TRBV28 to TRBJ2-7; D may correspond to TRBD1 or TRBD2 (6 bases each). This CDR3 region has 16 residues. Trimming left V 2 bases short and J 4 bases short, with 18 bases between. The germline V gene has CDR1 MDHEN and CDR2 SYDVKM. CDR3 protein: CASSLNPGGGGYEQYF. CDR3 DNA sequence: TGTGCCAGCAGTTTAAACCCCGGAGGGGGTGGGTACGAGCAGTACTTC.

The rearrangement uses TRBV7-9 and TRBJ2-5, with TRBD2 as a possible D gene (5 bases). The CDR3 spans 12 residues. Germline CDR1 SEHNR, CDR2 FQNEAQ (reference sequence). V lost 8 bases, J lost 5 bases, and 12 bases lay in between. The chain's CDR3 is CASLTSGETQYF. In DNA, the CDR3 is TGTGCCAGCTTGACCTCGGGGGAGACCCAGTACTTC.

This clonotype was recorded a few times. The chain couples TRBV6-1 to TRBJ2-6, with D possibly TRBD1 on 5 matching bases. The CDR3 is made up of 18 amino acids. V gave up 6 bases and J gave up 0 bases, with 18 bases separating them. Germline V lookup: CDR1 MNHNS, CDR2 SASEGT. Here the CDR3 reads CASRAAQGSRSGANVLTF. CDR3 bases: TGTGCCAGCAGGGCGGCCCAGGGTTCCCGCTCTGGGGCCAACGTCCTGACTTTC.